This T cell receptor (beta chain) is from a study of T cells in Graves' hyperthyroidism and ophthalmopathy (dated 2019 in TCRdb). As for the study more broadly: Peripheral blood was sampled at the time of initial diagnosis, prior to any treatment. Once sampling was done, hyperthyroidism patients were given methimazole at a starting dose of 30 mg daily, whereas ophthalmopathy patients were given high-dose intravenous methylprednisolone. The 100 discovery patients were randomly split 7:3 into training and test sets. To identify distinguishing TCR V-J signatures, a discovery cohort of about 100 patients was used, comprising some 45 with Graves' ophthalmopathy and some 57 with stable Graves' hyperthyroidism. The paper describes TCR Vbeta CDR3 sequencing of 140 or so peripheral blood samples, made up of around 41 ophthalmopathy patients, more than 70 hyperthyroidism patients and 17 progressor patients. Thyroid tissue and blood T-cell repertoires from about six Graves' hyperthyroidism patients were also compared in the study. Prospective prediction of ophthalmopathy was tested in an independent validation cohort consisting of about 20 hyperthyroidism patients and 17 patients who later progressed to ophthalmopathy.

Study-level results and caveats: A 13 V-J signature model separated ophthalmopathy from stable hyperthyroidism, with around 91% sensitivity and 81.08% specificity in cross-validation and 80%/75% in testing. Blood samples also contained most of the expanded thyroid clonotypes (frequency above 0.001), which suggests that blood repertoires may reflect thyroid immune responses. Sample size was not statistically predetermined, and investigators were not blinded to group allocation. In validation, the model predicted progression to ophthalmopathy with around 71% sensitivity and around 72% specificity, a median of approximately 6.5 months before onset.

Based on the germline V gene (reference sequence), the CDR1 and CDR2 sequences are LGHDT and YNNKEL. The CDR3, from cysteine to phenylalanine, totals 13 residues. Solely the CDR3 DNA is kept, with 39 bases framed from the first base. V is reduced by 4 bases and J by 1 base, leaving a spacing of 7 bases between them. Stable Graves' hyperthyroidism was defined as no progression to ophthalmopathy during 18 months of follow-up. The hyperthyroidism patients were between 18 and 65 years old and newly diagnosed, with a disease duration of less than 2 months. The study excluded patients with uncontrolled infections, other autoimmune diseases, pregnancy or lactation. Diagnoses were based on clinical symptoms, serum thyroxine and TRAb, thyroid ultrasound and orbital computed tomography. PBMCs were separated from about 10 ml of fresh peripheral blood using Ficoll-Paque density gradient centrifugation. Total RNA was extracted with Trizol reagent, and quality was checked on an Agilent 2100 Bioanalyzer.

Amplification of TCR beta CDR3 regions was carried out from RNA transcripts. The TCR CDR3 was subjected to a first round of RT-PCR using the HTBI primer set and the Qiagen OneStep RT-PCR kit. A second multiplex PCR round built the libraries, followed by size selection and purification. Sequencing of the libraries was done on an Illumina HiSeq2000 using paired-end 100 bp reads. As for the original processing: Raw data were processed with SOAPnuke, discarding reads with adapters, uncalled bases, mean Phred below 15, or no exact constant-primer or identifier match. High-quality paired reads were merged with COPE v1.2.5, and unique nucleotide sequences were defined as clonotypes. MiTCR v1.1 was used to align clonotypes to the IMGT TRBV, TRBD and TRBJ reference segments. Analysis was restricted to V-J combinations with a frequency above 0.0001, which covered roughly 99% of repertoires. The TCS score was defined as the ratio of F50 (clonal expansion) to E x V (chaos), calculated using BLOSUM62-based TCRdist between CDR3 peptides within each V-J. Welch's t-statistics and random forest reduced 450 to 600 V-J features to some 14, which were used in a naive Bayes classifier (R e1071). TCRdb reprocessed the public reads (quality trimming at Q25 with fastp, clone calling with MiXCR) and kept in-frame beta chains. Rows merge per CDR3 protein into single entries with the most common DNA and genes. TCRdb's processing, not the study's, gives the V and J calls here. The sample contains under 350,000 distinct CDR3 sequences, approximately 14% of them found a single time. Jointly, the top ten make up 7.9% of the sample.

As regards this clonotype: What antigen it recognizes has not been identified. No qualities accompany the bases; no much larger clone lies one base away.

The chain employs TRBV3-1 and TRBJ2-5; no D gene is confidently identified. The source of this sequence is a woman between 40 and 55 years old with Graves' hyperthyroidism. Sequencing was done on a sample of blood. The CDR3 here reads CASSRMPQETQYF. In nucleotides, the sequence is TGTGCCAGCAGCCGGATGCCCCAAGAGACCCAGTACTTC.